Below are 16 T cell receptor beta chains sequenced from a single sample in a study of T-cell memory formation after mild COVID-19 (dated by TCRdb to the early 2020s). Library creation used 5' RACE. The sequencer listed for this sample is Illumina NovaSeq 6000. Starting from the raw public reads, TCRdb applied fastp trimming at Q25, assembled clones with MiXCR and retained in-frame beta chains. Entries that share a CDR3 protein sequence are merged under the most common genes and DNA. For this sample there are around 210,000 distinct CDR3 sequences; 9.5% appear just once. Together, the top ten hold roughly 3.5% of the sample. Material: PBMCs or a T cell subset sorted from them (not recorded which). These receptor sequences come from a man aged 18 to 35 who had mild COVID-19 (a few samples of this study predate the infection). The sample titles of this study are shuffled in the database, so cell type and time point are left out; the donor was told from shared clones.

This clonotype was seen a few times. This CDR3 reads CASSVGPGDRGGTEAFF. The CDR3, as DNA: TGTGCCAGCAGCGTAGGCCCCGGGGACAGGGGAGGCACTGAAGCTTTCTTT. The V call is TRBV9, the J call TRBJ1-1; 10 nucleotides align to TRBD1. CDR3 length: 17 residues. CDR1 and CDR2 (germline): SGDLS, YYNGEE. V was pared by 0 bases and J by 4 bases, with 9 bases of the junction left unmatched.

The chain uses TRBV9 and TRBJ2-3; TRBD1 is a possible D gene (6 bases). The CDR3 runs to 14 residues. Between the trimmed V and J ends, which lost 3 bases and 2 bases, there was a span of 10 bases. Germline values: CDR1 SGDLS, CDR2 YYNGEE. The CDR3 coding sequence is TGTGCCAGCAGCGAACAGGGAGTCACAGATACGCAGTATTTT. This codes for CASSEQGVTDTQYF.

This clonotype came up a few times. The chain links TRBV7-2 to TRBJ1-3, with D maybe TRBD1 (6 bases). V was clipped by 5 bases and J by 3 bases, with 14 bases between them. Germline lookup yields CDR1 SGHTA and CDR2 FQGNSA. There are 15 residues in the CDR3. The CDR3, as DNA: TGTGCCAGCAGCAGGGACACCGGAGGTGGAAACACCATATATTTT. This codes for CASSRDTGGGNTIYF.

This clonotype was seen a handful of times. The V call is TRBV5-1, the J call TRBJ2-3, with 7 positions matching TRBD1. The CDR3 extends over 16 amino acids. The J segment lost 2 bases and the V segment lost 0 bases, leaving 6 bases of the junction unmatched. Germline CDR1 is SGHRS and CDR2 is YFSETQ. As DNA, the CDR3 is TGCGCCAGCAGCTTGGCCGTGGGACAGCACACAGATACGCAGTATTTT. Protein sequence: CASSLAVGQHTDTQYF.

This clonotype was observed at least ten times. The chain joins TRBV19 to TRBJ2-3; D remains unclear. The CDR3 is made up of 12 amino acids. Trimming left V 2 bases short and J 9 bases short, with 9 bases between. The germline V gene encodes CDR1 LNHDA and CDR2 SQIVND (reference sequence). Here the CDR3 reads CASSISGPTQYF. The CDR3, as DNA: TGTGCCAGTAGTATAAGTGGGCCAACGCAGTATTTT.

The chain links TRBV7-2 to TRBJ2-1; 9 nucleotides match TRBD1. CDR1 is SGHTA and CDR2 is FQGNSA in the germline V gene. The CDR3 runs to 15 residues. V lost 7 bases to trimming and J lost 3 bases; unmatched junction nucleotides: 7. The chain's CDR3 is CASKPPGQGYNEQFF. The DNA of the CDR3 is TGTGCCAGCAAGCCCCCGGGACAGGGCTACAATGAGCAGTTCTTC.

This clonotype occurred many times. This chain links TRBV7-6 with TRBJ1-1; no reliable D call. The CDR3 contains 14 residues. Germline V gene data show CDR1 as SGHVS and CDR2 as FNYEAQ. The V and J ends lost 8 bases and 1 base respectively, with 14 bases between them. The DNA of the CDR3 is TGTGCCAGCGGTCGCTTTGAAAAGAACACTGAAGCTTTCTTT. Its protein is CASGRFEKNTEAFF.

The rearrangement joins TRBV7-9 to TRBJ1-4, with D possibly being TRBD1 (5 bases). The CDR3 sequence is 15 residues long. Trimming pared 5 bases from V and 3 bases from J, leaving 13 bases between. Germline-derived CDR1 and CDR2 are SEHNR and FQNEAQ (reference sequence). For the CDR3, the DNA is TGTGCCAGCAGCCAAGCAGGGTTGTCTAATGAAAAACTGTTTTTT. It specifies CASSQAGLSNEKLFF.

The V and J genes are TRBV6-1 and TRBJ1-1; TRBD1 agrees at 7 bases. V gave up 6 bases and J gave up 0 bases; unmatched junction bases: 4. This CDR3 comprises 14 residues. Per the germline V gene, CDR1 is MNHNS and CDR2 is SASEGT. The CDR3 DNA is TGTGCCAGCAGAGAAACAGGGGTGAACACTGAAGCTTTCTTT. Its translation is CASRETGVNTEAFF.

In this sample, this clonotype turned up a few times. The CDR3 loop is CASSLGTGGAGGYTF. The DNA of the CDR3 is TGTGCCAGCAGCTTGGGGACAGGGGGCGCAGGTGGCTACACCTTC. The V and J genes are TRBV5-5 and TRBJ1-2; 11 positions match TRBD1. This CDR3 has 15 amino acids. Germline assignment: CDR1 SGHKS and CDR2 YYEKEE (reference sequence). Trimming cost V 0 bases and J 7 bases; bases outside gene matches: 5.

This clonotype turned up a few times. The V and J genes are TRBV7-2 and TRBJ1-2; maybe TRBD1 (5 bases). V dropped 5 bases and J dropped 8 bases, with 15 bases sitting between them. The CDR3 consists of 13 residues. Germline V lookup: CDR1 SGHTA, CDR2 FQGNSA. The CDR3 is CASSQGQGLGYTF. In nucleotides, the CDR3 is TGTGCCAGCAGCCAGGGCCAGGGACTAGGCTACACCTTC.

The rearrangement joins TRBV10-2 to TRBJ2-6; tentatively, D is TRBD2 (7 bases). Germline values: CDR1 WSHSY, CDR2 SAAADI. V lost 6 bases and J lost 2, with 11 bases in between. The CDR3 is made up of 15 amino acids. CDR3 sequence reads: CASRKGGAGANVLTF. CDR3 bases: TGCGCCAGCAGGAAGGGGGGGGCTGGGGCCAACGTCCTGACTTTC.

The sample holds a few counts of this clonotype. The V gene is TRBV7-3, the J gene TRBJ2-7; TRBD2 is a possible D gene (6 bases). CDR3 length: 13 amino acids. V dropped 4 bases and J dropped 5 bases, with 12 bases sitting between them. The V gene's germline CDR1 is SGHTA and CDR2 FQGTGA. The CDR3 region has the DNA TGTGCCAGCAGCTCAGATGGAGGGAACGAGCAGTACTTC. Protein product: CASSSDGGNEQYF.

This chain connects TRBV9 to TRBJ2-3; weak D call: TRBD1 (6 bases). Trimming pared 2 bases from V and 3 bases from J, leaving 13 bases between. The CDR3 consists of 15 residues. In germline, CDR1 is SGDLS, CDR2 YYNGEE. In DNA, the CDR3 is TGTGCCAGCAGCGTTGGGACAATTAGTACAGATACGCAGTATTTT. The encoded protein is CASSVGTISTDTQYF.

This clonotype was detected a few times. This chain links TRBV6-2 or TRBV6-3 with TRBJ2-3; 12 nucleotides align to TRBD2. Looked up from germline, CDR1 is MNHEY and CDR2 is SVGEGT. V dropped 5 bases and J dropped 3; count of bases not matched to a gene: 9. This CDR3 contains 17 residues. CDR3 sequence reads: CASSPDVGLAGTDTQYF. As DNA, the CDR3 is TGTGCCAGCAGTCCCGACGTCGGACTAGCGGGGACAGATACGCAGTATTTT.

The chain couples TRBV12-3 or TRBV12-4 to TRBJ2-2; 8 nucleotides match TRBD2. The CDR3 sequence is 15 residues long. Trimming at V came to 8 bases and at J to 0 bases, leaving 5 bases not matched to a gene. DNA of the CDR3: TGTGCCAGCCGGGGGGGGAGTTCGAACACCGGGGAGCTGTTTTTT. The encoded protein is CASRGGSSNTGELFF.